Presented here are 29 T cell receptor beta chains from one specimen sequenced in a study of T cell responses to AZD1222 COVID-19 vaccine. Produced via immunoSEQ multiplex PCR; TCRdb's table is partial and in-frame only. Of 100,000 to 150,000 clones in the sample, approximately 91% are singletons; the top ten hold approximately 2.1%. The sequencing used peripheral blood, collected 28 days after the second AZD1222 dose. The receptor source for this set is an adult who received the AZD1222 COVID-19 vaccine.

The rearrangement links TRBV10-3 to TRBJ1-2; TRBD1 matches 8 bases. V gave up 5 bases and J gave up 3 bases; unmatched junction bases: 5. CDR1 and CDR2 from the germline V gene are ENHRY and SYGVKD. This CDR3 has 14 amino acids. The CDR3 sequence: CAISLEQGDYGYTF. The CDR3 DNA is TGTGCCATCAGTCTTGAACAGGGGGACTATGGCTACACCTTC.

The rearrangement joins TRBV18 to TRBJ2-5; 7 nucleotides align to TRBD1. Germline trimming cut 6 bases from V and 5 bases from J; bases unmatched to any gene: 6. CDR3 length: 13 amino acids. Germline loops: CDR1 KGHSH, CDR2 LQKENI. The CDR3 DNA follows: TGTGCCAGCTCCACAGGGGTAACGGAGACCCAGTACTTC. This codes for CASSTGVTETQYF.

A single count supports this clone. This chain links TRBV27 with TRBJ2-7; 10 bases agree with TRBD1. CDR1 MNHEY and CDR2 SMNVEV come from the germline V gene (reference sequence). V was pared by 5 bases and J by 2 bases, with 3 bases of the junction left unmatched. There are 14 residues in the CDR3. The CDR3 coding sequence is TGTGCCAGCAGTCCGGGACAGGGGACCTACGAGCAGTACTTC. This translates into CASSPGQGTYEQYF.

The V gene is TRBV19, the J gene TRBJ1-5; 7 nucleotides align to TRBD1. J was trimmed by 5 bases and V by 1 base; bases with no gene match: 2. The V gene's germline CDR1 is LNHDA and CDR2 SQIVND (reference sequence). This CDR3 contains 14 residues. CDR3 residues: CASSIVTGDQPQHF. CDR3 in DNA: TGTGCCAGTAGTATAGTCACAGGGGATCAGCCCCAGCATTTT. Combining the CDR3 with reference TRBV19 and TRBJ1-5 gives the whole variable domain DGGITQSPKYLFRKEGQNVTLSCEQNLNHDAMYWYRQDPGQGLRLIYYSQIVNDFQKGDIAEGYSVSREKKESFPLTVTSAQKNPTAFYLCASSIVTGDQPQHFGDGTRLSIL.

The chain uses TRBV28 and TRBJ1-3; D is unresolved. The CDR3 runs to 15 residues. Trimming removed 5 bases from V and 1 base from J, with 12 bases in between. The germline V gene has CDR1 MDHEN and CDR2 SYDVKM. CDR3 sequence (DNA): TGTGCCAGCAGTGGCTCCACATCATCTGGAAACACCATATATTTT. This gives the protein CASSGSTSSGNTIYF.

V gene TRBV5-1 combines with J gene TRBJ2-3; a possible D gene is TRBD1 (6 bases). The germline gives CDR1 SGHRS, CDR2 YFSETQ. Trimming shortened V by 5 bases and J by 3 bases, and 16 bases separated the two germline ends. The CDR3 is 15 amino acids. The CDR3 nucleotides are TGCGCCAGCAGTGGCCTCGGGACACTAACAGATACGCAGTATTTT. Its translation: CASSGLGTLTDTQYF.

For the CDR3, the DNA is TGTGCCAGCAGCCTAAGGTACGGGGAGACCCAGTACTTC. Amino acid sequence: CASSLRYGETQYF. This rearrangement joins TRBV11-2 to TRBJ2-5; D gene unclear. V was clipped by 5 bases and J by 5 bases, with 12 bases between them. Looked up from germline, CDR1 is SGHAT and CDR2 is FQNNGV. This CDR3 contains 13 residues.

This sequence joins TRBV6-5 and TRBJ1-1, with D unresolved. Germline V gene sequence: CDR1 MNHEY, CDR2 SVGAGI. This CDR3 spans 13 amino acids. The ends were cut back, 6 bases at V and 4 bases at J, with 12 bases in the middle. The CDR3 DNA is TGTGCCAGCAGCCGCCAGGTTGGCACTGAAGCTTTCTTT. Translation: CASSRQVGTEAFF.

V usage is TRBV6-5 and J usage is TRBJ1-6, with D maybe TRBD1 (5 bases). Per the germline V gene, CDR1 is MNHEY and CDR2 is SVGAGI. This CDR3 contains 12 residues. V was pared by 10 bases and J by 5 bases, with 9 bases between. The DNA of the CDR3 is TGTGCCACGGGGCGAGATAATTCACCCCTCCACTTT. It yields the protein CATGRDNSPLHF.

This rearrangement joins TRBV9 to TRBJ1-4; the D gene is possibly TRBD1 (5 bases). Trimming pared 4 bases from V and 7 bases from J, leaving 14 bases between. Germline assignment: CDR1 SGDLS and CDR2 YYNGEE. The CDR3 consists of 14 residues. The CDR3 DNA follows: TGTGCCAGCAGCCCCCCGGGGCCGAGTGAAAAACTGTTTTTT. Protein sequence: CASSPPGPSEKLFF.

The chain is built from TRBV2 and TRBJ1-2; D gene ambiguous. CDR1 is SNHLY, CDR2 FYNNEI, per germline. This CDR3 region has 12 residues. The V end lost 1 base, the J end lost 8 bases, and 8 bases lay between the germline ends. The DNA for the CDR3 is TGTGCCAGCAGTGAAGGGTCCAGAGGCTACACCTTC. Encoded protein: CASSEGSRGYTF.

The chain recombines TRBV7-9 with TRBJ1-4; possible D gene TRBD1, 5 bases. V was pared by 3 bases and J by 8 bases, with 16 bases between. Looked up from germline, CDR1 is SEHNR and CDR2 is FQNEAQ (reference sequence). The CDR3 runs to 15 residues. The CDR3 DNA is TGTGCCAGCAGCTTGTCCGCAGGGAGGGTGGAAAAACTGTTTTTT. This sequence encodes CASSLSAGRVEKLFF. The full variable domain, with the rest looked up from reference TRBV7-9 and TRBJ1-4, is DTGVSQNPRHKITKRGQNVTFRCDPISEHNRLYWYRQTLGQGPEFLTYFQNEAQLEKSRLLSDRFSAERPKGSFSTLEIQRTEQGDSAMYLCASSLSAGRVEKLFFGSGTQLSVL.

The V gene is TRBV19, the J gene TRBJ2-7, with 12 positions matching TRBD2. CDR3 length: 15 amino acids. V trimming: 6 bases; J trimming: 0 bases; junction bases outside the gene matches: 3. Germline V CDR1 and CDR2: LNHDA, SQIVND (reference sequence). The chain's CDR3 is CASSRLAGVSYEQYV. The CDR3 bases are TGTGCCAGTAGCCGACTAGCGGGAGTCTCCTACGAGCAGTACGTC.

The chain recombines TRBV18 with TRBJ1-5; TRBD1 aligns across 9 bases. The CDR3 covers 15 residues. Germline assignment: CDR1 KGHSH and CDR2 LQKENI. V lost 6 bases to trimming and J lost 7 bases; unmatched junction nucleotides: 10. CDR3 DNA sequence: TGTGCCAGCTCCCCGACAGGGGGAGAGGTACAGCCCCAGCATTTT. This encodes CASSPTGGEVQPQHF.

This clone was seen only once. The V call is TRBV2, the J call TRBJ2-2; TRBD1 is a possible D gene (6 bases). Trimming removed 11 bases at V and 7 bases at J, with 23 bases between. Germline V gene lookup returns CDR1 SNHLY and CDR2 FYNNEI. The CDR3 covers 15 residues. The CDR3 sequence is CAVTRDRSNDGELFF. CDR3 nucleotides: TGTGCCGTGACCCGCGACAGGTCGAACGACGGGGAGCTGTTTTTT.

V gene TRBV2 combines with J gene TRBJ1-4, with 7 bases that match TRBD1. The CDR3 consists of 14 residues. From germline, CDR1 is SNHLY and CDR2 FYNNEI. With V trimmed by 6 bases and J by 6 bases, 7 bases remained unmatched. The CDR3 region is CASSETGSYEKLFF. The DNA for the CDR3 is TGTGCCAGCAGCGAGACAGGGAGTTATGAAAAACTGTTTTTT.

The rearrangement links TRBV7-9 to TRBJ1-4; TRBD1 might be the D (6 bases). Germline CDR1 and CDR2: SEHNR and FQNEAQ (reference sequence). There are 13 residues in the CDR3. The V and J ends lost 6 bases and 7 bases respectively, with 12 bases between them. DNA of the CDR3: TGTGCCAGCAGGACAGGCGTAGTTGAAAAACTGTTTTTT. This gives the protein CASRTGVVEKLFF.

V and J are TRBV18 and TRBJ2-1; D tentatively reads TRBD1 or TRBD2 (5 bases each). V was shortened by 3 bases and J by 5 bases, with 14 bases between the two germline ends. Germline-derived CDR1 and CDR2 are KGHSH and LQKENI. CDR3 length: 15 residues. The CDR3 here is CASSPMEVGHNEQFF. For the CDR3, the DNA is TGTGCCAGCTCACCTATGGAGGTGGGGCACAATGAGCAGTTCTTC.

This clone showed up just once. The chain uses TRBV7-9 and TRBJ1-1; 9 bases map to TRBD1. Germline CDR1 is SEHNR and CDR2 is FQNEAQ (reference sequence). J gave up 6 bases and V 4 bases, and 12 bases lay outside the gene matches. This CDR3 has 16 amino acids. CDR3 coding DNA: TGTGCCAGCAGCTCCCCGGGACAGGGAGGTACGGCTGAAGCTTTCTTT. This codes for CASSSPGQGGTAEAFF.

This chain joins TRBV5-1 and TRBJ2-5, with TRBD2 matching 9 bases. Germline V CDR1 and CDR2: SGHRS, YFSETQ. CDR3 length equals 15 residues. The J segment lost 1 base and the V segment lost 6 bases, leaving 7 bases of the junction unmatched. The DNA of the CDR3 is TGCGCCAGCAAGGTTGGTAGCGGGGGCCAAGAGACCCAGTACTTC. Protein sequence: CASKVGSGGQETQYF. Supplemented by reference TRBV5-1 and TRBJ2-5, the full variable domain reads KAGVTQTPRYLIKTRGQQVTLSCSPISGHRSVSWYQQTPGQGLQFLFEYFSETQRNKGNFPGRFSGRQFSNSRSEMNVSTLELGDSALYLCASKVGSGGQETQYFGPGTRLLVL.

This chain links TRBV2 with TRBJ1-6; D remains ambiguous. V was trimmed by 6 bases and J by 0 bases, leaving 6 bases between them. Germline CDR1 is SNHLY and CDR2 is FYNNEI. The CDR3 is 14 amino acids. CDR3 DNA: TGTGCCAGCAGGGAGGACTCCTATAATTCACCCCTCCACTTT. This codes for CASREDSYNSPLHF.

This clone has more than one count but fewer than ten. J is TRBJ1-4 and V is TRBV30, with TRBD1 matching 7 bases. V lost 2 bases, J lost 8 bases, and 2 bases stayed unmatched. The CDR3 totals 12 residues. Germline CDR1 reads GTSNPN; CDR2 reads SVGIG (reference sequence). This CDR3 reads CAWSTGVEKLFF. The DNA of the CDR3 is TGTGCCTGGAGTACAGGGGTGGAAAAACTGTTTTTT. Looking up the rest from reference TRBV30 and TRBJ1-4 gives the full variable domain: SQTIHQWPATLVQPVGSPLSLECTVEGTSNPNLYWYRQAAGRGLQLLFYSVGIGQISSEVPQNLSASRPQDRQFILSSKKLLLSDSGFYLCAWSTGVEKLFFGSGTQLSVL.

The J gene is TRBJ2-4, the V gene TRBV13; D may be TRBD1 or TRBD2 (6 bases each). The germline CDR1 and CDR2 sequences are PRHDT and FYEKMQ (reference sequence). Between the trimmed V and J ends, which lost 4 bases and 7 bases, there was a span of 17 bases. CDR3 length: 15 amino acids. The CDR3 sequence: CASSYGARGGNIQYF. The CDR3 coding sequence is TGTGCCAGCAGCTACGGGGCCAGAGGGGGGAACATTCAGTACTTC.

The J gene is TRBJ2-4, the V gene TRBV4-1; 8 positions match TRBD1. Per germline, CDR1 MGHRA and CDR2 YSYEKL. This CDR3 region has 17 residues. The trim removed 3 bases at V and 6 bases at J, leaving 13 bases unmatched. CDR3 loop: CASSHLGQGAVGNIQYF. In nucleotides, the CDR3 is TGCGCCAGCAGCCACCTCGGACAGGGAGCGGTTGGAAACATTCAGTACTTC.

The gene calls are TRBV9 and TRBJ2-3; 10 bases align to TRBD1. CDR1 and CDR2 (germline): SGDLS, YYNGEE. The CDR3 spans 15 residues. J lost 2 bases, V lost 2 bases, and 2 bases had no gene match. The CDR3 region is CASSVGTGATDTQYF. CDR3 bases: TGTGCCAGCAGCGTTGGGACAGGGGCCACAGATACGCAGTATTTT.

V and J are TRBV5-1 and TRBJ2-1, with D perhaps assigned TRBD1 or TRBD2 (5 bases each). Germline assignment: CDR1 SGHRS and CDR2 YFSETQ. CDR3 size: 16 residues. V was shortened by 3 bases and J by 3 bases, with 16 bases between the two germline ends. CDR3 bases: TGCGCCAGCAGCTCAACTCCCGGGACGGACTACAATGAGCAGTTCTTC. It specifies CASSSTPGTDYNEQFF. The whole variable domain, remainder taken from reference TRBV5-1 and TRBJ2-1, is KAGVTQTPRYLIKTRGQQVTLSCSPISGHRSVSWYQQTPGQGLQFLFEYFSETQRNKGNFPGRFSGRQFSNSRSEMNVSTLELGDSALYLCASSSTPGTDYNEQFFGPGTRLTVL.

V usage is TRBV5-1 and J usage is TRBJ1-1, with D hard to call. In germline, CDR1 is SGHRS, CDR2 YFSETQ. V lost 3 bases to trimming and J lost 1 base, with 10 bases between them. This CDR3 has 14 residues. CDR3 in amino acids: CASSSRPANTEAFF. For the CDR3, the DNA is TGCGCCAGCAGCTCGCGGCCAGCGAACACTGAAGCTTTCTTT.

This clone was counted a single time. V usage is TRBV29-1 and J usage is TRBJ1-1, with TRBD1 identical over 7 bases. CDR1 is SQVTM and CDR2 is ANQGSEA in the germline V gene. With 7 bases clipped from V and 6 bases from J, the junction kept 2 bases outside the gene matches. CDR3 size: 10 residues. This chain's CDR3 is CSGGQAEAFF. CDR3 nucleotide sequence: TGCAGCGGAGGACAGGCTGAAGCTTTCTTT.

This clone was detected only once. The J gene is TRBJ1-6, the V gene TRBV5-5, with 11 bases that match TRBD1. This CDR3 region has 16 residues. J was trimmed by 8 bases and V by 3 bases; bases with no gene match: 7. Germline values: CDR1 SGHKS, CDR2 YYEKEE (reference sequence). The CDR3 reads CASSSVPGQGDSPLHF. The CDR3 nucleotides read TGTGCCAGCAGCTCCGTTCCGGGACAGGGGGATTCACCCCTCCACTTT.